This entry lists 9 T cell receptor beta chains sequenced from one sample in a study of cytomegalovirus exposure and HLA in healthy donors. Vbeta (60) and Jbeta (13) primers were used in the PCR. Clones were read by immunoSEQ multiplex PCR, and TCRdb kept only the in-frame ones, dropping some. The data hold over 150,000 clones, with roughly four fifths observed a single time. Sequencing was done on a sample of PBMCs. The receptors originated from a man over 45 in good health and CMV-seropositive.

The chain joins TRBV15 to TRBJ2-4; 7 positions agree with TRBD1. Germline CDR1 LNHNV, CDR2 YYDKDF (reference sequence). This CDR3 is built from 15 residues. Losses at the gene ends were 1 base for V and 6 bases for J; bases not matched to a gene: 6. In nucleotides, the CDR3 is TGTGCCACCAGCAGAGGAGGACAGGAAAGAAACATTCAGTACTTC. This translates into CATSRGGQERNIQYF. The variable domain in full, completed from reference TRBV15 and TRBJ2-4, reads DAMVIQNPRYQVTQFGKPVTLSCSQTLNHNVMYWYQQKSSQAPKLLFHYYDKDFNNEADTPDNFQSRRPNTSFCFLDIRSPGLGDTAMYLCATSRGGQERNIQYFGAGTRLSVL.

This chain links TRBV14 with TRBJ2-1; 7 nucleotides align to TRBD1. CDR1 and CDR2 (germline): SGHDN, FVKESK. The CDR3 totals 16 residues. The V and J ends lost 6 bases and 0 bases, in that order; junction bases with no gene match: 8. CDR3 nucleotide sequence: TGTGCCAGCAGGGCAACAGGGGCGAGCTCCTACAATGAGCAGTTCTTC. Encoded protein: CASRATGASSYNEQFF.

J is TRBJ2-7 and V is TRBV4-3, with 11 nucleotides matching TRBD2. The CDR3 covers 18 residues. CDR1 and CDR2 from the germline V gene are LGHNA and YSLEER. J gave up 2 bases and V 0 bases, and 9 bases lay outside the gene matches. CDR3 sequence: CASSQELAGAPQTYEQYF. In DNA, the CDR3 is TGCGCCAGCAGCCAAGAACTAGCGGGGGCACCACAAACCTACGAGCAGTACTTC.

The chain employs TRBV29-1 and TRBJ2-5; 9 bases line up with TRBD1. This CDR3 region has 12 residues. The J segment lost 4 bases and the V segment lost 6 bases, leaving 3 bases of the junction unmatched. The germline CDR1 and CDR2 sequences are SQVTM and ANQGSEA. The CDR3 loop is CSVTGGTETQYF. The DNA for the CDR3 is TGCAGCGTGACAGGGGGGACAGAGACCCAGTACTTC.

V usage is TRBV7-8 and J usage is TRBJ1-6, with TRBD1 identical over 9 bases. Trimming at V came to 3 bases and at J to 9 bases, leaving 15 bases not matched to a gene. Germline assignment: CDR1 SGHVS and CDR2 FQNEAQ. This CDR3 is 18 amino acids long. The CDR3 nucleotides are TGTGCCAGCAGCTTGAGGACAGGGGCCAACCTTTATCGTTCACCCCTCCACTTT. Amino acids: CASSLRTGANLYRSPLHF.

The gene calls are TRBV5-1 and TRBJ1-1, with a tentative D call TRBD1 (5 bases). Trimming took 0 bases from V and 6 from J, leaving 15 bases between them. This CDR3 comprises 15 residues. Germline values: CDR1 SGHRS, CDR2 YFSETQ. The CDR3 protein is CASSLGRGGPPEAFF. CDR3 coding DNA: TGCGCCAGCAGCTTGGGGAGGGGAGGTCCTCCTGAAGCTTTCTTT.

This clone has only a few counts. The germline gene is not matched at one end of the junction; a read error may be the cause. The J gene is TRBJ2-7, the V gene TRBV28; the D gene is possibly TRBD2 (6 bases). Looked up from germline, CDR1 is MDHEN and CDR2 is SYDVKM. CDR3 length: 12 residues. In DNA form, the CDR3 reads TGTGCCAGCAGTTTAGTCGGGGGACGAAATCACTTC. This encodes CASSLVGGRNHF.

The J gene is TRBJ2-7, the V gene TRBV30; 8 nucleotides agree with TRBD2. There are 14 residues in the CDR3. Trimming at V came to 0 bases and at J to 3 bases, leaving 4 bases not matched to a gene. Per germline, CDR1 GTSNPN and CDR2 SVGIG (reference sequence). This chain's CDR3 is CAWSVTREGYEQYF. CDR3 bases: TGTGCCTGGAGTGTAACTCGGGAGGGCTACGAGCAGTACTTC.

V usage is TRBV5-8 and J usage is TRBJ1-5, with no clear D. CDR3 length equals 13 residues. The ends were cut back, 0 bases at V and 5 bases at J, with 6 bases in the middle. Looked up from germline, CDR1 is SGHTS and CDR2 is YDEGEE. The CDR3 sequence: CASSLDRYQPQHF. The CDR3 nucleotides are TGTGCCAGCAGCTTGGACCGGTATCAGCCCCAGCATTTT.